This TCR beta chain was recorded in a study of T cell responses to AZD1222 COVID-19 vaccine. TCRdb's table, derived via immunoSEQ multiplex PCR, lists solely in-frame clones and lacks some. The data contain about 200,000 clones, 90% to 95% of them seen just once; the ten biggest clones take up less than 4%. With respect to this clone: The antigen remains undetermined.

Regarding the study as a whole: CD4 TCRs linked to vaccination spanned spike, dominating at 160-218 and 743-854.

The specimen was peripheral blood, collected 28 days after the second dose of the MenACWY control vaccine. The source is an adult who received the MenACWY meningococcal vaccine as a control.

CDR3 residues: CAISGSSNFGSGDGYTF. In DNA, the CDR3 is TGTGCCATCAGCGGTTCCTCAAATTTTGGAAGCGGGGATGGCTACACCTTC. The chain has TRBV10-3 and TRBJ1-2, with D unclear. V lost 6 bases and J lost 6, with 26 bases in between. The CDR3 consists of 17 residues. The germline gives CDR1 ENHRY, CDR2 SYGVKD.